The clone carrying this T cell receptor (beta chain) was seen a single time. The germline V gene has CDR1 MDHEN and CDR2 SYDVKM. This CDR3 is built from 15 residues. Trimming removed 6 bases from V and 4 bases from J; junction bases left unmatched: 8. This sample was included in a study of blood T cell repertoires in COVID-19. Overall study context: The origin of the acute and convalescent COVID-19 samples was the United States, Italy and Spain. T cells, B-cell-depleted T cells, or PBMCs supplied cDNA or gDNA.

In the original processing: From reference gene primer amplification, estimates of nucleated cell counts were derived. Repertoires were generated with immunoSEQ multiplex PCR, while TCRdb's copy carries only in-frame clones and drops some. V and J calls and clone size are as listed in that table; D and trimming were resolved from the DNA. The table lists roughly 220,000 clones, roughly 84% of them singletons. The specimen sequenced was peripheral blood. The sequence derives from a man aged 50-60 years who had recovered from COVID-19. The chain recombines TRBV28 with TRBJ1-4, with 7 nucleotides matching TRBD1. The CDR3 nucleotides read TGTGCCAGCAGCCAAGGGGGACAGCTTAATGAAAAACTGTTTTTT. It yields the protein CASSQGGQLNEKLFF.